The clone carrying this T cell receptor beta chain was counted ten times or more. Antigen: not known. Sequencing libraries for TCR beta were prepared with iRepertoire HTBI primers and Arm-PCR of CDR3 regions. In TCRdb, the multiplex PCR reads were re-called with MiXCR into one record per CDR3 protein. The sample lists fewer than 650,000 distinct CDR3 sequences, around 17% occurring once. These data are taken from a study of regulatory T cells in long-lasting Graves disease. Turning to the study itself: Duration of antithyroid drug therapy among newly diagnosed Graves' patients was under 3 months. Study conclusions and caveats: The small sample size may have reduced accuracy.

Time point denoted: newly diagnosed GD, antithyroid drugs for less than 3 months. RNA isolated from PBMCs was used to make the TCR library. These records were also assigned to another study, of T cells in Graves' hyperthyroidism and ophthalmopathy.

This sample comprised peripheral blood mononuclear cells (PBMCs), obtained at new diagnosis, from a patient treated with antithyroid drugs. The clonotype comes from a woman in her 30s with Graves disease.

The CDR3 DNA reads TGTGCCAGCAGCCCGGGGATCCAAGAGACCCAGTACTTC. Protein product: CASSPGIQETQYF. The chain carries TRBV18 and TRBJ2-5; D is perhaps TRBD2 (5 bases). Trimming took off 8 bases at V and 1 base at J, with 11 bases between the two ends. The CDR3 has 13 residues. Germline V gene data show CDR1 as KGHSH and CDR2 as LQKENI.